This T cell receptor (beta chain) was documented in a study of PD-L1 blockade in urothelial cancer (dated by TCRdb to 2016 to 2017). Regarding the study in general: All patients started therapy in about 2014 and received atezolizumab 1,200 mg intravenously every 3 weeks. About nine tenths of the roughly 30 patients were males with bladder-origin urothelial cancer, and about 60% of the 29 reported a prior smoking history. Patients had an ECOG performance status of 0 or 1 and had received between 0 and 3 prior chemotherapy regimens. Blood samples were analyzed 3 weeks after the start of treatment (second dose) and 6 weeks after the start of treatment. Blood samples yielded a median of about 150,000 T cells and tens of thousands of unique TCRs, with median clonality 0.080. The study was an exploratory multi-omic analysis of somatic, immune and clinical correlates of response to PD-L1 blockade with atezolizumab in urothelial cancer. Pretreatment tumor samples and matched peripheral blood, collected serially before and after atezolizumab treatment, underwent TCR sequencing. Progression-free survival longer than 6 months counted as durable clinical benefit, and TCR features were additionally tested against both progression-free and overall survival. Whole exome sequencing and RNA sequencing of pretreatment tumors were performed alongside TCR sequencing in the same patients. Roughly 9 patients reached durable clinical benefit, while 20 to 25 patients did not. Pretreatment blood TCR-seq was available for around 29 patients, at least one posttreatment blood collection was obtained for about 24 patients, and tumor TCR-seq was available for about 24 patients. Study-wide conclusions, independent of this receptor: A pretreatment peripheral blood TCR clonality below the median was linked to improved progression-free and overall survival. Among patients with durable benefit, tumor-associated TCR clones showed greater expansion in peripheral blood 3 weeks after treatment started (n = 22, p = 0.022). Because of the small sample size (n ≈ 30) and the many exploratory analyses performed, the results are intended to be regarded as hypothesis-generating.

What this sample's time point label stands for: peripheral blood 6 weeks after treatment start. A total of roughly 30 patients with locally advanced or metastatic urothelial carcinoma, treated at Memorial Sloan Kettering on a trial protocol, made up the cohort. Peripheral blood mononuclear cells were collected pretreatment and during treatment, with between 1 and 8 total time points obtained per patient. The Qiagen DNeasy Blood extraction kit was used to purify genomic DNA from total PBMCs and tumor samples. PBMCs were collected pretreatment and during treatment, and were isolated and stored as previously described. Synthetic TCR analog templates were spiked into each PCR to estimate absolute template abundance from read counts. TCRbeta CDR3 regions were amplified from genomic DNA with bias-controlled V and J gene primers using the immunoSEQ assay. Rearranged TCRbeta segments were sequenced at approximately 20X coverage. On the authors' methods: Clustering was used to correct sequencing errors, and CDR3s were annotated against IMGT so that V, D and J genes could be assigned. Downstream analyses used only productive TCRbeta rearrangements and left out out-of-frame or stop-codon sequences. Clonality was calculated as one minus the Shannon entropy normalized by the log of the number of unique productive sequences. Clones differing between time points or between blood and tumor were identified using Fisher's exact test with Benjamini-Hochberg correction, with an adjusted p below 0.01 applied as the threshold. TCRdb's version of the immuneACCESS table is confined to in-frame rearrangements and falls short of the full clone set. An unresolved V gene accounts for under half of the shortfall where checked; the remainder is of unknown origin. D and trimming were read from the DNA, whereas the V and J calls and clone size are those reported in that table. The sample records about 50,000 clones, roughly 80% of which are singletons. The biggest ten clones account for over 8.5% of the sample.

To note about this clone: No cognate antigen has been identified for it. Base qualities are not recorded, but no much larger clone differs from it by a single base.

CDR1 SGHAT and CDR2 FQNNGV are derived from the germline V gene. From V the trimming removes 5 bases and from J it removes 3 bases, while the gene matches leave 7 bases of the junction unaccounted for. Including cysteine and phenylalanine, the CDR3 has 15 amino acids. The only DNA kept is the CDR3, 45 bases in frame from the first base. This specimen consisted of PBMCs, obtained around atezolizumab (anti-PD-L1) treatment. The receptor was derived from a man aged 65 to 79 with urothelial cancer. The sequence links TRBV11-2 to TRBJ1-3; 7 central bases correspond to TRBD1. CDR3 region: CASSGTGAFGNTIYF. The DNA is as follows: TGTGCCAGCAGCGGTACAGGGGCATTTGGAAACACCATATATTTT. The full variable domain, with segments outside the CDR3 supplied by the reference TRBV11-2 and TRBJ1-3 proteins, appears as EAGVAQSPRYKIIEKRQSVAFWCNPISGHATLYWYQQILGQGPKLLIQFQNNGVVDDSQLPKDRFSAERLKGVDSTLKIQPAKLEDSAVYLCASSGTGAFGNTIYFGEGSWLTVV.